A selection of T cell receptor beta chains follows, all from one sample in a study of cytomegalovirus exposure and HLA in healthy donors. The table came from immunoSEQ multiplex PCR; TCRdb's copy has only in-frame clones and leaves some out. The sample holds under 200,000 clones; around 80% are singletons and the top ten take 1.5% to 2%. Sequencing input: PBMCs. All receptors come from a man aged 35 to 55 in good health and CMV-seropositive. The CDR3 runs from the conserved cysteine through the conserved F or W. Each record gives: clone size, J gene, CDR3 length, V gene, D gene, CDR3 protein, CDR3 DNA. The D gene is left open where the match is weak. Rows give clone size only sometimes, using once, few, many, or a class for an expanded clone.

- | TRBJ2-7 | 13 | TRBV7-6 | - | CASSRLGAAEQYF | TGTGCCAGCAGCCGCCTAGGAGCTGCCGAGCAGTACTTC
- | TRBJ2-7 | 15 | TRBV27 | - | CASSFSLDSRGEQYF | TGTGCCAGCAGTTTCTCCCTCGACAGTAGGGGCGAGCAGTACTTC
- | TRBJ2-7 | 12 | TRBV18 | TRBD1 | CASSTYRGEQYF | TGTGCCAGCTCAACATACAGGGGCGAGCAGTACTTC
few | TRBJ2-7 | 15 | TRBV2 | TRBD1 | CASSYSGTGGYEQYF | TGTGCCAGCAGTTACTCGGGGACAGGGGGCTACGAGCAGTACTTC
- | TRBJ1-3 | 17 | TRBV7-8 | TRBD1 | CASSSPRQGAAGNTIYF | TGTGCCAGCAGCTCACCCCGACAGGGGGCAGCTGGAAACACCATATATTTT
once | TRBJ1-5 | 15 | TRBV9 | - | CASSVGSGEVGPQHF | TGTGCCAGCAGCGTAGGGTCGGGGGAGGTGGGGCCCCAGCATTTT
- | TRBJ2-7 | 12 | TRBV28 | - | CASSPSPHEQYF | TGTGCCAGCAGCCCTAGCCCCCACGAGCAGTACTTC
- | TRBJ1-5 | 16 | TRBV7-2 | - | CASSLGVARVGQPQHF | TGTGCCAGCAGCTTAGGAGTAGCCAGGGTGGGTCAGCCCCAGCATTTT
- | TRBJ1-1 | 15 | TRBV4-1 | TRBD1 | CASSQDRQGDTEAFF | TGCGCCAGCAGCCAAGATCGCCAGGGGGACACTGAAGCTTTCTTT
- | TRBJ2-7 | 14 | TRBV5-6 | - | CASNPWRLRYEQYF | TGTGCCAGCAACCCCTGGAGACTCCGCTACGAGCAGTACTTC
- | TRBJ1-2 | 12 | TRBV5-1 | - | CASSFELGGHTF | TGCGCCAGCAGCTTCGAACTGGGTGGGCACACCTTC
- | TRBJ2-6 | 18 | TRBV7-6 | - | CASSSPGHISSGANGLTF | TGTGCCAGCAGCTCACCGGGACATATTAGCTCTGGGGCCAACGGCCTGACTTTC
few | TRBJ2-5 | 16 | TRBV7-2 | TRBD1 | CASSLQDRGYQETQYF | TGTGCCAGCAGCTTACAGGACAGGGGGTACCAAGAGACCCAGTACTTC
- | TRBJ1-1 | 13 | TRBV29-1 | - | CSVEDGQTFEAFF | TGCAGCGTTGAAGATGGGCAGACCTTTGAAGCTTTCTTT
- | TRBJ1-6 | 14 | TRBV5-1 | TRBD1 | CASSWGQNNSPLHF | TGCGCCAGCAGCTGGGGACAGAATAATTCACCCCTCCACTTT
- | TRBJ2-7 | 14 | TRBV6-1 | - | CASSAGETSYEQYF | TGTGCCAGCAGTGCCGGAGAGACTTCCTACGAGCAGTACTTC
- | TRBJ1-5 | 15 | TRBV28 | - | CATDIQTLSNQPQHF | TGTGCCACCGATATACAAACCCTGAGCAATCAGCCCCAGCATTTT
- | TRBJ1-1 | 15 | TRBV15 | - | CATSRAREGNTEAFF | TGTGCCACCAGCAGAGCACGGGAGGGGAACACTGAAGCTTTCTTT
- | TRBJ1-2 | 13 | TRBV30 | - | CAWSEGAGLGYTF | TGTGCCTGGAGTGAAGGGGCAGGGCTCGGCTACACCTTC
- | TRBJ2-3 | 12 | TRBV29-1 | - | CSVRSNTDTQYF | TGCAGCGTTCGGTCTAACACAGATACGCAGTATTTT
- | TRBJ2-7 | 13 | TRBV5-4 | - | CASSPRGGREQYF | TGTGCCAGCAGTCCGAGGGGGGGTCGGGAGCAGTACTTC
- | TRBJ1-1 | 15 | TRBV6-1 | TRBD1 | CASSELGQGITEAFF | TGTGCCAGCAGTGAACTGGGACAGGGAATCACTGAAGCTTTCTTT
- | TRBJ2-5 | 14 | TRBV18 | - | CASSPPTVAETQYF | TGTGCCAGCTCACCACCGACAGTTGCGGAGACCCAGTACTTC
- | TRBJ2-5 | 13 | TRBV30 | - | CAWSSLVQETQYF | TGTGCCTGGAGTTCACTAGTGCAAGAGACCCAGTACTTC
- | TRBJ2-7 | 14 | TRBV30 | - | CAWSFVRGSYEQYF | TGTGCCTGGAGCTTCGTTCGGGGGAGTTACGAGCAGTACTTC
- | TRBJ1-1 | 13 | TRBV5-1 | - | CASSLALNTEAFF | TGCGCCAGCAGCTTGGCTCTTAACACTGAAGCTTTCTTT
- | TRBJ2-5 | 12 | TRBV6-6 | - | CASSYTDETQYF | TGTGCCAGCAGTTACACAGATGAGACCCAGTACTTC
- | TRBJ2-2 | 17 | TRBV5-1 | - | CASSLRAGAIDTGELFF | TGCGCCAGCAGCTTGAGGGCAGGGGCCATTGACACCGGGGAGCTGTTTTTT
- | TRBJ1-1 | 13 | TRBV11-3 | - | CASSLDINTEAFF | TGTGCCAGCAGCTTGGACATCAACACTGAAGCTTTCTTT
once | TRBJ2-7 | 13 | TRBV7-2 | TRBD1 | CASSVGQGYEQYF | TGTGCCAGCAGCGTAGGACAGGGGTACGAGCAGTACTTC
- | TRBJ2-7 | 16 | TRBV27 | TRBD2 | CASQGTSGAFSYEQYF | TGTGCCAGCCAAGGGACTAGCGGGGCCTTCTCCTACGAGCAGTACTTC